This TCR beta chain derives from a study of OX40 agonist ivuxolimab in advanced cancers. Study-wide background: A partial response was reached by three patients: one with hepatocellular carcinoma and two with cutaneous melanoma.

To note about this clone: Antigen unknown.

Method: immunoSEQ multiplex PCR; TCRdb's copy keeps in-frame clones and lacks some. This table has 38,000 or so clones, approximately 90% appearing once. The cohort excluded patients with autoimmune disease history or systemic immunosuppression. Findings of the study overall: CD4+ and CD8+ T cells in blood underwent clonal expansion by week 6 at 0.1 to 3.0 mg/kg.

The input for sequencing was CD4+ or CD8+ T cells sorted from blood, taken in a trial of the OX40 agonist ivuxolimab. This receptor was obtained from an adult with an advanced solid tumor such as melanoma, head and neck, liver or kidney cancer.

CDR3 sequence reads: CASSPAVVGAVEQFF. DNA for the CDR3: TGTGCCAGTTCGCCGGCCGTAGTCGGGGCGGTGGAGCAGTTCTTC. The rearrangement uses TRBV19 and TRBJ2-1, with D perhaps assigned TRBD1 or TRBD2 (5 bases each). Per the germline V gene, CDR1 is LNHDA and CDR2 is SQIVND (reference sequence). This CDR3 is 15 amino acids long. The V and J ends lost 8 bases and 10 bases respectively, with 24 bases between them. The full variable domain, rest sourced from reference TRBV19 and TRBJ2-1, is DGGITQSPKYLFRKEGQNVTLSCEQNLNHDAMYWYRQDPGQGLRLIYYSQIVNDFQKGDIAEGYSVSREKKESFPLTVTSAQKNPTAFYLCASSPAVVGAVEQFFGPGTRLTVL.